This is a list of T cell receptor beta chains from one sample in a study of T cell repertoires in cytomegalovirus infection. Antigen specificity for these receptors is unknown. Each CDR3 protein is one row after TCRdb ran MiXCR on the reads. The table shows hundreds of thousands of distinct CDR3 sequences, with about 27% occurring only once. The source was cultured PBMCs, collected from culture after CMV antigen stimulation. These receptors all stem from a human donor in good health (CMV status not recorded). Some clones in this sample may be carry-over from other donors' samples. Both conserved end residues are part of each CDR3. Fields, in order: CDR3 DNA, CDR3 protein, V gene, clone size, D gene, J gene. D genes are given only for firm matches. Not all rows give a size; the values are once, few, many and, for expanded clones, a class.

TGTGCCAGCATCTCTTCTCGGAGGGAAGGTGACAATAGCAATCAGCCCCAGCATTTT,CASISSRREGDNSNQPQHF,TRBV6-6,.,.,TRBJ1-5
TGTGCCACCAGTGATCCTGTTGCAGGGAACTTGGGGCAGTATTTT,CATSDPVAGNLGQYF,TRBV24-1,.,.,TRBJ2-3
TGTGCCAGCAGTGGAAGTCTCGGGGAAGCCTACGAGCAGTACTTC,CASSGSLGEAYEQYF,TRBV6-2/TRBV6-3,few,.,TRBJ2-7
TGTGCCAGCAGTGAAATTAAAGGAGAGAATGAAAAACTGTTTTTT,CASSEIKGENEKLFF,TRBV2,few,.,TRBJ1-4
TGTGCCATCAGTGGACGGAAGGTAGAGGGCTACACCTTC,CAISGRKVEGYTF,TRBV10-3,.,.,TRBJ1-2
TGTGCCAGCGGAAGCATCCGGGAGACCTACGAGCAGTACTTC,CASGSIRETYEQYF,TRBV6-2/TRBV6-3,many,.,TRBJ2-7
TGTGCCAGTAGTATTGGGACAGGGGGCGGCAATCAGCCCCAGCATTTT,CASSIGTGGGNQPQHF,TRBV19,.,TRBD1,TRBJ1-5
TGTGCCAGCTCACCGGACCTCTTTAACACTGAAGCTTTCTTT,CASSPDLFNTEAFF,TRBV18,few,.,TRBJ1-1
TGTGCCAGCAGCCCCTTAAGGGGGGGAGCTGAAGAGACCCAGTACTTC,CASSPLRGGAEETQYF,TRBV7-8,.,.,TRBJ2-5
TGTGCCAGTATTCCGGACAGGGCCACCGGGGAGCTGTTTTTT,CASIPDRATGELFF,TRBV19,few,TRBD1,TRBJ2-2
TGTGCCAGCAGCTTGACACGATTGAACACTGAAGCTTTCTTT,CASSLTRLNTEAFF,TRBV7-2,many,.,TRBJ1-1
TGTGCCAGCAGCCAAGATCGGCGAACTGGAAACACCATATATTTT,CASSQDRRTGNTIYF,TRBV4-2,.,.,TRBJ1-3
TGTGCCAGCAGCATGGGACAGTTTAACTATGGCTACACCTTC,CASSMGQFNYGYTF,TRBV7-9,.,TRBD1,TRBJ1-2
TGCAGTGCTGACAGGGGAGGGACTAATGAAAAACTGTTTTTT,CSADRGGTNEKLFF,TRBV20-1,.,TRBD1,TRBJ1-4
TGTGCCAGCAGCTTAACCGGGACAGGGGGGAATTCACCCCTCCACTTT,CASSLTGTGGNSPLHF,TRBV7-2,many,TRBD1,TRBJ1-6
TGTGCCAGCAGTTTAATAGCGACTTCTGAAGCTTTCTTT,CASSLIATSEAFF,TRBV27,.,.,TRBJ1-1
TGTGCCAGCAGTGACCTGGGACAGTTAGCTAACTATGGCTACACCTTC,CASSDLGQLANYGYTF,TRBV2,.,TRBD1,TRBJ1-2
TGTGCCAGCAGCGTGGGGGCCCCCGGACAGGGCCACAATGAGCAGTTCTTC,CASSVGAPGQGHNEQFF,TRBV9,few,TRBD1,TRBJ2-1
TGTGCCAGCAGTTACGGGCGATACTATGGCTACACCTTC,CASSYGRYYGYTF,TRBV6-8,.,.,TRBJ1-2
TGTGCCACCCAAGTGGTGAGCACAGATACGCAGTATTTT,CATQVVSTDTQYF,TRBV10-3,few,.,TRBJ2-3
TGTGCCAGCAGCGCCCTAACAGGGTCATACGAAAAACTGTTTTTT,CASSALTGSYEKLFF,TRBV7-9,many,.,TRBJ1-4
TGTGCCAGCATCCGACAGGCTGCGAACACTGAAGCTTTCTTT,CASIRQAANTEAFF,TRBV12-3/TRBV12-4,few,.,TRBJ1-1
TGTGCCAGCAGCCCCCCGCCGGGGAACAATGAGCAGTTCTTC,CASSPPPGNNEQFF,TRBV7-2,many,.,TRBJ2-1
TGTGCCAGCAGTAAGAACTTAGATGAAAAACTGTTTTTT,CASSKNLDEKLFF,TRBV12-3/TRBV12-4,many,.,TRBJ1-4
TGTGCCAGCAGCTCCCCTCCGGGACAGGGGAACTACAATGAGCAGTTCTTC,CASSSPPGQGNYNEQFF,TRBV7-2,many,TRBD1,TRBJ2-1
TGTGCCAGCAGCCAAGACCTCAGGGGAAACTATGGCTACACCTTC,CASSQDLRGNYGYTF,TRBV4-2,.,.,TRBJ1-2
TGTGCCAGCAGCTTAGTTTCTTGGGGCTCCTATAATTCACCCCTCCACTTT,CASSLVSWGSYNSPLHF,TRBV7-8,many,.,TRBJ1-6
TGTGCCAGCAGCACACCGCCGGGACAAGCTTCCTACGAGCAGTACTTC,CASSTPPGQASYEQYF,TRBV11-2,.,.,TRBJ2-7
TGTGCCAGCGGTCAGGACAGGGCCCTCCAAAAGACCCAGTACTTC,CASGQDRALQKTQYF,TRBV2,many,TRBD1,TRBJ2-5
TGTGCCAGCAGCCAAGAAGAGGGGTCCTACAATGGGCAGTTCTTC,CASSQEEGSYNGQFF,TRBV4-2,.,.,TRBJ2-1
TGTGCCAGCAGTCATGGGACAGGGCGCTACGAGCAGTACTTC,CASSHGTGRYEQYF,TRBV27,.,TRBD1,TRBJ2-7
TGTGCCAGCAGTTTCCTTTTAGAAAACTATGGCTACACCTTC,CASSFLLENYGYTF,TRBV28,once,.,TRBJ1-2
TGTGCCAGCAGCTTCTCCGGACTAGCGGCGAAGGGGGAGCTGTTTTTT,CASSFSGLAAKGELFF,TRBV5-5,few,TRBD2,TRBJ2-2
TGTGCCAGCAGCGGGACTAGCGGGGAGAATGAGCAGTTCTTC,CASSGTSGENEQFF,TRBV7-2,many,TRBD2,TRBJ2-1
TGTGCCAGCAGTTACCTGGAAAGCAATCAGCCCCAGCATTTT,CASSYLESNQPQHF,TRBV6-6,.,.,TRBJ1-5
TGTGCCAGCAGCTTAATCATGGGTGGCTACACCTTC,CASSLIMGGYTF,TRBV11-2,few,.,TRBJ1-2
TGTGCCAGCAGCTTAGAGGGAGGGCCAGATACGCAGTATTTT,CASSLEGGPDTQYF,TRBV7-2,few,TRBD2,TRBJ2-3